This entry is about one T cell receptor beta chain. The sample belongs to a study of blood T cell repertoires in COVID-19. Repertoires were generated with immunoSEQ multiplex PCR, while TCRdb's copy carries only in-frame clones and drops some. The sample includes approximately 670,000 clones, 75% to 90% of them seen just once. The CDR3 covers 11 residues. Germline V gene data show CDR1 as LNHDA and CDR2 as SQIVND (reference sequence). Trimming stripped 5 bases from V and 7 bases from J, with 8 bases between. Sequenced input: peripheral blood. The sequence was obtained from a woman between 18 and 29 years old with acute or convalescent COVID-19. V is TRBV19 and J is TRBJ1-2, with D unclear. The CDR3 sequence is CASSLQSGYTF. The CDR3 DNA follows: TGTGCCAGTAGTTTACAGTCTGGCTACACCTTC. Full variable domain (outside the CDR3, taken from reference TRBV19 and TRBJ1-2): DGGITQSPKYLFRKEGQNVTLSCEQNLNHDAMYWYRQDPGQGLRLIYYSQIVNDFQKGDIAEGYSVSREKKESFPLTVTSAQKNPTAFYLCASSLQSGYTFGSGTRLTVV.